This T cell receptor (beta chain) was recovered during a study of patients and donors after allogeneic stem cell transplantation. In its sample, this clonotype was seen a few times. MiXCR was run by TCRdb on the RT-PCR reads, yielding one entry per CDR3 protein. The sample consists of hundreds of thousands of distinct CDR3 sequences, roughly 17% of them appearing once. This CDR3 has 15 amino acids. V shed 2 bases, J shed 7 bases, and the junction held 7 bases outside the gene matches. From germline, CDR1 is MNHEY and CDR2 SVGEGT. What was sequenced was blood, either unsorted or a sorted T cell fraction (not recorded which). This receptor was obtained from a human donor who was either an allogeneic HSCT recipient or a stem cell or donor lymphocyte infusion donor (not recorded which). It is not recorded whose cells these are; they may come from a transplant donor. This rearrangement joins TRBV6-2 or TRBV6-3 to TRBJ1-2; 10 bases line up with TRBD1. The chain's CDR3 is CASSYLGQGEFGYTF. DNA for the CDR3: TGTGCCAGCAGTTACCTTGGACAGGGGGAATTTGGCTACACCTTC.